One sample yielded the 15 T cell receptor beta chains listed below, sequenced in a study of shared T cell receptors in the human thymus (dated by TCRdb to about 2021). Library method: the immunoSEQ multiplex PCR assay. TCRdb holds this immuneACCESS table with in-frame rearrangements only. Some clones are missing; in checked studies, unresolved V genes explain under half, and the rest has no known cause. The sample yields hundreds of thousands of clones; approximately 87% were counted once. Approximately 0.0097% of the sample rests with the top ten. This sample was shared with a second study, whose subject was human thymus T cells.

Sequencing was carried out using thymocytes. The receptors stem from a boy under two years old with a congenital heart defect. Donor details come from another sample of the same person, matched by shared clones.

The chain combines TRBV4-1 with TRBJ2-7; 8 bases align to TRBD2. The V gene's germline CDR1 is MGHRA and CDR2 YSYEKL. V lost 4 bases to trimming and J lost 3 bases; unmatched junction nucleotides: 17. There are 18 residues in the CDR3. DNA of the CDR3: TGCGCCAGCAGCCGGACCAGGGGAGCGGGGGAGCCGTACTACGAGCAGTACTTC. This gives the protein CASSRTRGAGEPYYEQYF.

In its sample, this clone was seen once. The chain is built from TRBV5-6 and TRBJ2-7, with D maybe TRBD1 (6 bases). The V and J ends lost 4 bases and 6 bases respectively, with 32 bases between them. Germline V lookup: CDR1 SGHDT, CDR2 YYEEEE. The CDR3 totals 19 residues. The CDR3 bases are TGTGCCAGCAGCCAACCCCTTCCGGTGACCCCAGGGGATGAGGGCGAGCAGTACTTC. The encoded protein is CASSQPLPVTPGDEGEQYF. The whole variable domain, filled in from reference TRBV5-6 and TRBJ2-7, reads DAGVTQSPTHLIKTRGQQVTLRCSPKSGHDTVSWYQQALGQGPQFIFQYYEEEERQRGNFPDRFSGHQFPNYSSELNVNALLLGDSALYLCASSQPLPVTPGDEGEQYFGPGTRLTVT.

The rearrangement links TRBV6-1 to TRBJ2-3; 7 nucleotides line up with TRBD2. Germline values: CDR1 MNHNS, CDR2 SASEGT. The CDR3 runs to 15 residues. With V trimmed by 5 bases and J by 2 bases, 7 bases remained unmatched. CDR3 amino acids: CASSPREGLTDTQYF. CDR3 coding DNA: TGTGCCAGCAGTCCTAGGGAGGGCCTCACAGATACGCAGTATTTT.

This clone has just a few counts. The J gene is TRBJ1-1, the V gene TRBV7-2, with D maybe TRBD1 (6 bases). Germline-derived CDR1 and CDR2 are SGHTA and FQGNSA. The V end lost 3 bases, the J end lost 4 bases, and 18 bases lay between the germline ends. The CDR3 has 16 residues. As DNA, the CDR3 is TGTGCCAGCAGCTTTAAAAGGGGGAAACCGGGCACTGAAGCTTTCTTT. It translates to CASSFKRGKPGTEAFF. The full variable domain, in which reference TRBV7-2 and TRBJ1-1 provide the parts outside the CDR3, is GAGVSQSPSNKVTEKGKDVELRCDPISGHTALYWYRQSLGQGLEFLIYFQGNSAPDKSGLPSDRFSAERTGGSVSTLTIQRTQQEDSAVYLCASSFKRGKPGTEAFFGQGTRLTVV.

This sequence joins TRBV18 and TRBJ2-5, with 7 bases identical to TRBD2. The junction had 22 bases not matched to a gene; V was cut back by 5 bases and J by 1 base. This CDR3 has 20 residues. Germline V gives CDR1 KGHSH, CDR2 LQKENI. CDR3 loop: CASSIGSFIGGTETQETQYF. CDR3 nucleotides: TGTGCCAGCTCAATCGGCTCGTTCATCGGGGGGACCGAAACCCAAGAGACCCAGTACTTC.

The J gene is TRBJ2-6, the V gene TRBV28; maybe TRBD1 (6 bases). Germline V gene sequence: CDR1 MDHEN, CDR2 SYDVKM. This CDR3 is 16 amino acids long. V lost 2 bases to trimming and J lost 4 bases, with 12 bases between them. The CDR3 DNA follows: TGTGCCAGCAGTTTAGTCACAGGGAGCGGGGCCAACGTCCTGACTTTC. Translation: CASSLVTGSGANVLTF. The whole variable domain, filled in from reference TRBV28 and TRBJ2-6, reads DVKVTQSSRYLVKRTGEKVFLECVQDMDHENMFWYRQDPGLGLRLIYFSYDVKMKEKGDIPEGYSVSREKKERFSLILESASTNQTSMYLCASSLVTGSGANVLTFGAGSRLTVL.

V gene TRBV6-6 combines with J gene TRBJ2-7; unclear D gene. The V gene lost 2 bases and the J gene lost 3 bases, with 14 bases spanning the gap. In germline, CDR1 is MNHNY, CDR2 SVGAGI (reference sequence). The CDR3 contains 15 residues. The CDR3 spells CASSYGPYFDYEQYF. CDR3 bases: TGTGCCAGCAGTTACGGGCCGTATTTTGACTACGAGCAGTACTTC.

A single count supports this clone. The chain links TRBV28 to TRBJ2-7, with 7 bases aligning to TRBD2. The V and J ends lost 1 base and 4 bases, in that order; junction bases with no gene match: 34. The CDR3 extends over 24 amino acids. CDR1 is MDHEN and CDR2 is SYDVKM in the germline V gene. The DNA for the CDR3 is TGTGCCAGCAGTTTATTGCGGCAAGAGCAGACCCGGGGTGGGCTAGCGGACGAAACATACGAGCAGTACTTC. Translating it yields CASSLLRQEQTRGGLADETYEQYF. Variable domain in full (rest from reference TRBV28 and TRBJ2-7): DVKVTQSSRYLVKRTGEKVFLECVQDMDHENMFWYRQDPGLGLRLIYFSYDVKMKEKGDIPEGYSVSREKKERFSLILESASTNQTSMYLCASSLLRQEQTRGGLADETYEQYFGPGTRLTVT.

This chain uses TRBV6-4 with TRBJ1-2, with TRBD1 matching 7 bases. V dropped 2 bases and J dropped 2; count of bases not matched to a gene: 2. Germline-derived CDR1 and CDR2 are MRHNA and SNTAGT. The CDR3 runs to 14 residues. CDR3 DNA sequence: TGTGCCAGCAGTGACACGACAGGGAACTATGGCTACACCTTC. Translated: CASSDTTGNYGYTF.

The rearrangement links TRBV4-1 to TRBJ1-1, with unresolved D. The CDR3 consists of 14 residues. Trimming removed 4 bases at V and 6 bases at J, with 15 bases between. Germline CDR1 is MGHRA and CDR2 is YSYEKL. Written as DNA, the CDR3 is TGCGCCAGCAGCCCCCGCGCGGGGAAGGCTGAAGCTTTCTTT. This sequence encodes CASSPRAGKAEAFF.

The chain has TRBV5-6 and TRBJ2-7, with 7 bases that match TRBD2. The germline gives CDR1 SGHDT, CDR2 YYEEEE. The CDR3 runs to 12 residues. Trimming cost V 5 bases and J 6 bases; bases outside gene matches: 5. Here the CDR3 reads CASRGASGEQYF. The CDR3 DNA sequence: TGTGCCAGCAGAGGGGCTAGCGGCGAGCAGTACTTC. The complete variable domain, with remaining parts taken from reference TRBV5-6 and TRBJ2-7, reads DAGVTQSPTHLIKTRGQQVTLRCSPKSGHDTVSWYQQALGQGPQFIFQYYEEEERQRGNFPDRFSGHQFPNYSSELNVNALLLGDSALYLCASRGASGEQYFGPGTRLTVT.

In regard to this clone: The same CDR3 also results from other DNA sequences found in this sample. The V gene is TRBV7-6, the J gene TRBJ2-3, with 11 nucleotides matching TRBD2. The V segment lost 5 bases and the J segment 0 bases; nucleotides outside the gene matches: 4. The germline V gene has CDR1 SGHVS and CDR2 FNYEAQ. The CDR3 sequence is 16 residues long. The CDR3 DNA reads as TGTGCCAGCAGCCCTGGGACTAGCGGTAGCACAGATACGCAGTATTTT. Its protein is CASSPGTSGSTDTQYF.

V usage is TRBV4-2 and J usage is TRBJ1-4; 8 nucleotides line up with TRBD1. The CDR3 length is 15 residues. Germline V gene data show CDR1 as LGHNA and CDR2 as YNFKEQ. Trimming removed 0 bases from V and 8 bases from J; junction bases left unmatched: 5. The CDR3 loop is CASSQEDRAGEKLFF. DNA for the CDR3: TGTGCCAGCAGCCAAGAGGACAGGGCTGGGGAAAAACTGTTTTTT.

This rearrangement joins TRBV5-1 to TRBJ2-7; the match to TRBD1 covers 10 bases. The germline gives CDR1 SGHRS, CDR2 YFSETQ. The CDR3 runs to 21 residues. V shed 1 base, J shed 2 bases, and the junction held 21 bases outside the gene matches. Written as DNA, the CDR3 is TGCGCCAGCAGCTTGAGAGGAGGACAGGGGGGTTGGGGCGGGAGACCCTACGAGCAGTACTTC. It translates to CASSLRGGQGGWGGRPYEQYF.

The V call is TRBV18, the J call TRBJ2-7; D possibly corresponds to TRBD2 (6 bases). V was pared by 2 bases and J by 7 bases, with 12 bases between. CDR1 and CDR2 (germline): KGHSH, LQKENI. This CDR3 is 13 amino acids long. The CDR3 loop is CASSPGVAEEQYF. The DNA for the CDR3 is TGTGCCAGCTCACCAGGAGTAGCGGAAGAGCAGTACTTC.